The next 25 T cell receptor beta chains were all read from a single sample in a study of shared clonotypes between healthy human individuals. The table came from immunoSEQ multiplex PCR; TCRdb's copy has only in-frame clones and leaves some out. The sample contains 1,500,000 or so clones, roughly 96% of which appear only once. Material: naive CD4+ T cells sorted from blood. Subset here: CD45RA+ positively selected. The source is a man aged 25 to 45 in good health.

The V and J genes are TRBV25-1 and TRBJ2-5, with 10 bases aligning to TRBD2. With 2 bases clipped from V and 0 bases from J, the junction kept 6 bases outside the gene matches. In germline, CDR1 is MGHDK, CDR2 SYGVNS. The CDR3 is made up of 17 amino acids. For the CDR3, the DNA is TGTGCCAGCAGTGAAATGGTGGGACTAGCGAACCAAGAGACCCAGTACTTC. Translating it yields CASSEMVGLANQETQYF. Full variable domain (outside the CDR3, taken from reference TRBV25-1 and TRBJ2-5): EADIYQTPRYLVIGTGKKITLECSQTMGHDKMYWYQQDPGMELHLIHYSYGVNSTEKGDLSSESTVSRIRTEHFPLTLESARPSHTSQYLCASSEMVGLANQETQYFGPGTRLLVL.

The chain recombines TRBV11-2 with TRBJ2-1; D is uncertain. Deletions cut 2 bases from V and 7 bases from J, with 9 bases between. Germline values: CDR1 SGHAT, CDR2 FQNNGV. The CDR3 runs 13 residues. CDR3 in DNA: TGTGCCAGCAGCTTAAGGTACCTAAATGAGCAGTTCTTC. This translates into CASSLRYLNEQFF.

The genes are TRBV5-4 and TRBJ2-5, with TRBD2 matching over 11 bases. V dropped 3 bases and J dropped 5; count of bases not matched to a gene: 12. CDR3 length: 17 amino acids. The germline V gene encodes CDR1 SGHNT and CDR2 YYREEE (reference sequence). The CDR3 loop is CASSSQTSGASSETQYF. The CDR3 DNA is TGTGCCAGCAGCTCCCAGACTAGCGGGGCCTCCAGTGAGACCCAGTACTTC.

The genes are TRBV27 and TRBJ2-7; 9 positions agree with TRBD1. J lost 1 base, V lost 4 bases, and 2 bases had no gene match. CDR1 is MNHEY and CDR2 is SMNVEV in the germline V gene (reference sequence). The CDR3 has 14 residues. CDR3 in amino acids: CASSYRGRSYEQYF. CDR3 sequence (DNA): TGTGCCAGCAGTTACAGGGGGCGTTCCTACGAGCAGTACTTC.

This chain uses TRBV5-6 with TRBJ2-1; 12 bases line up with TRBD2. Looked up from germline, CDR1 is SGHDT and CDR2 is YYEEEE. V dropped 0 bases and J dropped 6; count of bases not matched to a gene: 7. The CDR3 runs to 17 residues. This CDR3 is CASSLASLAGGTNEQFF. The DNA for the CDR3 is TGTGCCAGCAGCTTGGCCTCACTAGCGGGAGGTACCAATGAGCAGTTCTTC. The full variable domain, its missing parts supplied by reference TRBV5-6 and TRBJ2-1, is DAGVTQSPTHLIKTRGQQVTLRCSPKSGHDTVSWYQQALGQGPQFIFQYYEEEERQRGNFPDRFSGHQFPNYSSELNVNALLLGDSALYLCASSLASLAGGTNEQFFGPGTRLTVL.

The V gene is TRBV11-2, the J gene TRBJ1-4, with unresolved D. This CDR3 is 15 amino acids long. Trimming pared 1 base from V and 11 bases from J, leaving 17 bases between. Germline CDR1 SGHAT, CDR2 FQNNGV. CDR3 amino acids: CASSLVSGRERKLFF. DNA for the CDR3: TGTGCCAGCAGCTTAGTGTCCGGCCGAGAACGGAAACTGTTTTTT.

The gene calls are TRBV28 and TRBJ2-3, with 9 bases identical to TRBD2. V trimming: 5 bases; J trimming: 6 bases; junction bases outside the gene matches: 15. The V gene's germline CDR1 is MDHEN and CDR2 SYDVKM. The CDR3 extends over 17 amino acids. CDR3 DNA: TGTGCCAGCAGTCCTCCCTGGGCGGGAGGGCCCACGGATACGCAGTATTTT. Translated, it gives CASSPPWAGGPTDTQYF.

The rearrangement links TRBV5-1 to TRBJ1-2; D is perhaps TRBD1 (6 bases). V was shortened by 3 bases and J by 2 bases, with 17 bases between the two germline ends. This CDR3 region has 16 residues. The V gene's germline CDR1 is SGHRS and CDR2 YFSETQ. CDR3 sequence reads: CASSSGQPPGNYGYTF. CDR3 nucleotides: TGCGCCAGCAGCTCAGGACAGCCACCGGGAAACTATGGCTACACCTTC.

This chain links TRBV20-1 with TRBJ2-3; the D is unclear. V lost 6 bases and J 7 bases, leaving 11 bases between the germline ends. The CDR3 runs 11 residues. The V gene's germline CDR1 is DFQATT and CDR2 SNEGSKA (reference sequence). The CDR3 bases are TGCAGTGCCGACTTTGTAAATACGCAGTATTTT. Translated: CSADFVNTQYF.

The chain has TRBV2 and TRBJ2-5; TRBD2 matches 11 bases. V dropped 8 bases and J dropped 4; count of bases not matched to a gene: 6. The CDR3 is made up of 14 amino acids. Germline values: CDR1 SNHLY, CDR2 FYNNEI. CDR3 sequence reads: CASPQGLAGETQYF. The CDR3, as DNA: TGTGCCAGCCCTCAAGGACTAGCGGGAGAGACCCAGTACTTC.

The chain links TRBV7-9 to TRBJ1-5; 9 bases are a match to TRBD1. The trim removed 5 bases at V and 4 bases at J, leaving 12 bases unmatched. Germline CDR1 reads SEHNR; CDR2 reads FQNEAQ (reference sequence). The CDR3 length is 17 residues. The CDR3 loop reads CASSPYLGTGRNQPQHF. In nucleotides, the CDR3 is TGTGCCAGCAGCCCATACCTCGGGACAGGGAGGAATCAGCCCCAGCATTTT. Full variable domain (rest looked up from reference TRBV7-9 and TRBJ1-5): DTGVSQNPRHKITKRGQNVTFRCDPISEHNRLYWYRQTLGQGPEFLTYFQNEAQLEKSRLLSDRFSAERPKGSFSTLEIQRTEQGDSAMYLCASSPYLGTGRNQPQHFGDGTRLSIL.

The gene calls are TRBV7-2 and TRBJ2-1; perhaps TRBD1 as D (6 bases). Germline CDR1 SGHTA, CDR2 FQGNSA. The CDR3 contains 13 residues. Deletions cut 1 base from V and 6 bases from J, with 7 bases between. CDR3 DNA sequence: TGTGCCAGCAGCTTAGAAGGGGGCAATGAGCAGTTCTTC. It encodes CASSLEGGNEQFF.

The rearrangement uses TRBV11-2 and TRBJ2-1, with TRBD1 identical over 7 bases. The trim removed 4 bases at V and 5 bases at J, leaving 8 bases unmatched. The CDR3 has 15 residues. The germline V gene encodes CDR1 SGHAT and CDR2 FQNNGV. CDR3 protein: CASSSPRTGDNEQFF. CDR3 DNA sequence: TGTGCCAGCAGCTCACCCCGGACAGGAGACAATGAGCAGTTCTTC.

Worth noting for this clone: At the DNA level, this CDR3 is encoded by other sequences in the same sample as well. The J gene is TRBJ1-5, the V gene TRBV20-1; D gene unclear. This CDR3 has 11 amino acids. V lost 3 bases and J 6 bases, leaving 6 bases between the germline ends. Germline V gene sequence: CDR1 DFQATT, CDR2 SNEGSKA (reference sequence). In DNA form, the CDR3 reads TGCAGTGCTAGTGGCGGTCAGCCCCAGCATTTT. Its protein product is CSASGGQPQHF.

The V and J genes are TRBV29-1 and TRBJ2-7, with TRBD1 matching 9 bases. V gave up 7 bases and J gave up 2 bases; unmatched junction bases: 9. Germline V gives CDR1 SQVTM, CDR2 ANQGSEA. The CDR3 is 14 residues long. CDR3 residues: CSANPGQGTYEQYF. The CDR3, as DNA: TGCAGCGCTAACCCGGGACAGGGCACCTACGAGCAGTACTTC.

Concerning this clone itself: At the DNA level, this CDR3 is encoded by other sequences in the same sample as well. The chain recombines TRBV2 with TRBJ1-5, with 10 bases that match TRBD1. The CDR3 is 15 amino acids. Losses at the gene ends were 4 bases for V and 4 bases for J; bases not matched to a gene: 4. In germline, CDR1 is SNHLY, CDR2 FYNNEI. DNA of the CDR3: TGTGCCAGCAGTGGGAGGACAGGGGGAAATCAGCCCCAGCATTTT. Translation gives CASSGRTGGNQPQHF.

CDR3 sequence (DNA): TGCGCCAGCAGCTCGGGATTATTGGATACGCAGTATTTT. Protein sequence: CASSSGLLDTQYF. The chain is built from TRBV5-1 and TRBJ2-3; a weak D match, TRBD2 (5 bases). The germline V and J ends were trimmed by 3 bases and 6 bases, with 11 bases remaining between them. This CDR3 has 13 residues. Germline V gene sequence: CDR1 SGHRS, CDR2 YFSETQ.

CDR3 sequence reads: CASSPVNSRTSYNEQFF. The CDR3 nucleotides read TGTGCCAGCTCACCAGTTAATTCGCGGACCTCCTACAATGAGCAGTTCTTC. V usage is TRBV18 and J usage is TRBJ2-1; D is undetermined. The CDR3 sequence is 17 residues long. Germline CDR1 reads KGHSH; CDR2 reads LQKENI. Trimming removed 2 bases at V and 0 bases at J, with 14 bases between.

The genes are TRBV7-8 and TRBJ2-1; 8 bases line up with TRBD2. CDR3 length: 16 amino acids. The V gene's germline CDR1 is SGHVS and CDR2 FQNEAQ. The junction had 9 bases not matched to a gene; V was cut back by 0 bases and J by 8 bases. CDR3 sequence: CASSLAGTSPFDEQFF. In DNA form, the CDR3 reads TGTGCCAGCAGCTTAGCCGGGACTAGTCCCTTCGATGAGCAGTTCTTC.

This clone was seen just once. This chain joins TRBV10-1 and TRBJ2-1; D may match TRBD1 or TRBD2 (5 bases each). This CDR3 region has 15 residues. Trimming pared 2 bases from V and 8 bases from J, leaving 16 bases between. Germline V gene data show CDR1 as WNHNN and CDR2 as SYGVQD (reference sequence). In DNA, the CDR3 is TGCGCCAGCAGTGAGGGGGCTAGCAGGGTATATGAGCAGTTCTTC. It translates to CASSEGASRVYEQFF.

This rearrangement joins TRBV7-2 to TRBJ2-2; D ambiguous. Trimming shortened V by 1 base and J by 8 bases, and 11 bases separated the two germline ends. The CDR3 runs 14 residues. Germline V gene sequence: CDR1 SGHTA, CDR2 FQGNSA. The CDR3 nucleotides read TGTGCCAGCAGCTTAGGATCCCTCACAGGGGAGCTGTTTTTT. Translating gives CASSLGSLTGELFF.

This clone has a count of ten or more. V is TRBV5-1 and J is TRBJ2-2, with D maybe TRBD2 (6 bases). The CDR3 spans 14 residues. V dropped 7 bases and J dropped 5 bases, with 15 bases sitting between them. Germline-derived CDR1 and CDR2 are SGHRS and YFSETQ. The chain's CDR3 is CASLPGLQTGELFF. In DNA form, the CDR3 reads TGCGCCAGCTTACCGGGACTTCAGACCGGGGAGCTGTTTTTT.

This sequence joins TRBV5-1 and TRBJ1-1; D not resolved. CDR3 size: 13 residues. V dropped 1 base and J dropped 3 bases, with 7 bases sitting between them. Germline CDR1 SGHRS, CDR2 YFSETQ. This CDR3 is CASSLNIDTEAFF. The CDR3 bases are TGCGCCAGCAGCTTGAACATCGACACTGAAGCTTTCTTT. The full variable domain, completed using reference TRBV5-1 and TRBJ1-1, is KAGVTQTPRYLIKTRGQQVTLSCSPISGHRSVSWYQQTPGQGLQFLFEYFSETQRNKGNFPGRFSGRQFSNSRSEMNVSTLELGDSALYLCASSLNIDTEAFFGQGTRLTVV.

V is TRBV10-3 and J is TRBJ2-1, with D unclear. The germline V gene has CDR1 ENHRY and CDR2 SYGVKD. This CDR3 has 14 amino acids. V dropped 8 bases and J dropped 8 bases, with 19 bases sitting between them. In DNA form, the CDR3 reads TGTGCCATCGCTCCGGACCATACTTTCCATGAGCAGTTCTTC. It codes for CAIAPDHTFHEQFF.

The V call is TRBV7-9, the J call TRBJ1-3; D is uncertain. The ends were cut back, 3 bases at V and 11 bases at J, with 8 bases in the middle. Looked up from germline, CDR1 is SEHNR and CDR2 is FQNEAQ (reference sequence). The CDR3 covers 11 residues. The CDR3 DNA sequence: TGTGCCAGCAGCTTGATTCAAGCCATATATTTT. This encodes CASSLIQAIYF.